This T cell receptor (beta chain) was sequenced during a study of beta chain features in type 1 diabetes. Study details: Comparable age, gender and cell yields were observed in patients relative to healthy donors.

What was sequenced were expressed TCRB transcripts, since all of the isolated RNA had been reverse transcribed. Roughly 3.4 million reads per sample on average were obtained from naive, central memory and regulatory T cell samples. This table comes from immunoSEQ multiplex PCR, and its TCRdb copy is limited to in-frame clones, with some not included. The table records about 400,000 clones, 10% to 15% of them present only once. This clone turned up a few times. Its antigen is still unknown. Study findings and constraints: Within each of all four CD4+ subsets, Type 1 diabetes patients had TCRB CDR3s that were moderately but significantly shorter.

CDR1 is SEHNR and CDR2 is FQNEAQ in the germline V gene (reference sequence). The CDR3 totals 19 residues. V dropped 5 bases and J dropped 5; count of bases not matched to a gene: 19. Per donor, one heparinised blood draw averaged about 116 mL. The sample consisted of naive CD4+ T cells from blood. The origin of this receptor is a man aged 18 to 30 in good health. The V and J genes are TRBV7-9 and TRBJ2-2; TRBD1 matches at 8 bases. CDR3 sequence (DNA): TGTGCCAGCAGCGGACCCGGACAGGGAGGCCGGGGAAATACCGGGGAGCTGTTTTTT. It codes for CASSGPGQGGRGNTGELFF. The entire variable domain, with the rest obtained from reference TRBV7-9 and TRBJ2-2, is as follows: DTGVSQNPRHKITKRGQNVTFRCDPISEHNRLYWYRQTLGQGPEFLTYFQNEAQLEKSRLLSDRFSAERPKGSFSTLEIQRTEQGDSAMYLCASSGPGQGGRGNTGELFFGEGSRLTVL.